This is a list of T cell receptor beta chains from one sample in a study of blood T cell repertoires in COVID-19. Sequencing used immunoSEQ multiplex PCR; TCRdb keeps in-frame clones, though not all of them. Of hundreds of thousands of clones in the sample, approximately 90% were seen once. The sample comprised PBMCs or T cells enriched from blood (not recorded which). These receptors were taken from a young woman who had recovered from COVID-19. CDR3s include the opening cysteine and the closing phenylalanine or tryptophan. Each record gives: D gene, CDR3 length, J gene, clone size, V gene, CDR3 protein, CDR3 DNA. The D gene is left open where the match is weak. Clone size, where shown, is once, few, many, or a class for clones that have expanded.

d_gene: TRBD1; len: 15; j_gene: TRBJ1-1; abundance: .; v_gene: TRBV4-1; CDR3aa: CASSHAYRGYTEAFF; CDR3nt: TGCGCCAGCAGCCACGCTTACAGGGGATACACTGAAGCTTTCTTT
d_gene: TRBD1; len: 14; j_gene: TRBJ2-2; abundance: .; v_gene: TRBV25-1; CDR3aa: CASKGQGYTGELFF; CDR3nt: TGTGCCAGCAAAGGACAGGGCTACACCGGGGAGCTGTTTTTT
d_gene: .; len: 13; j_gene: TRBJ1-2; abundance: .; v_gene: TRBV5-4; CDR3aa: CASSLGGNYGYTF; CDR3nt: TGTGCCAGCAGCTTGGGCGGAAACTATGGCTACACCTTC
d_gene: .; len: 13; j_gene: TRBJ1-2; abundance: .; v_gene: TRBV18; CDR3aa: CSTGEDEDYGYTF; CDR3nt: TGTTCAACCGGGGAGGATGAGGACTATGGCTACACCTTC
d_gene: TRBD1; len: 15; j_gene: TRBJ2-5; abundance: .; v_gene: TRBV5-1; CDR3aa: CASSSLDRVQGTQYF; CDR3nt: TGCGCCAGCAGCTCCCTGGACAGGGTACAGGGGACCCAGTACTTC
d_gene: .; len: 14; j_gene: TRBJ2-7; abundance: .; v_gene: TRBV20-1; CDR3aa: CSASLSGSSYEQYF; CDR3nt: TGCAGTGCTAGTTTGTCGGGTAGCTCCTACGAGCAGTACTTC
d_gene: TRBD2; len: 17; j_gene: TRBJ2-2; abundance: .; v_gene: TRBV5-4; CDR3aa: CASSPGLAGANTGELFF; CDR3nt: TGTGCCAGCAGCCCCGGACTAGCGGGGGCAAACACCGGGGAGCTGTTTTTT
d_gene: .; len: 15; j_gene: TRBJ1-6; abundance: .; v_gene: TRBV2; CDR3aa: CASSEVGRVGSPLHF; CDR3nt: TGTGCCAGCAGTGAAGTGGGCAGGGTAGGGTCACCCCTCCACTTT
d_gene: TRBD1; len: 14; j_gene: TRBJ1-1; abundance: once; v_gene: TRBV7-3; CDR3aa: CASSQTGVNTEAFF; CDR3nt: TGTGCCAGCAGCCAGACAGGGGTGAACACTGAAGCTTTCTTT
d_gene: TRBD1; len: 14; j_gene: TRBJ1-2; abundance: .; v_gene: TRBV4-1; CDR3aa: CASSFGTALNGYTF; CDR3nt: TGCGCCAGCAGCTTCGGGACAGCGCTTAATGGCTACACCTTC
d_gene: TRBD1; len: 15; j_gene: TRBJ2-7; abundance: .; v_gene: TRBV6-1; CDR3aa: CASSEGDRGLYEQYF; CDR3nt: TGTGCCAGCAGTGAAGGCGACAGGGGGCTATACGAGCAGTACTTC
d_gene: .; len: 14; j_gene: TRBJ1-2; abundance: .; v_gene: TRBV7-8; CDR3aa: CASSAAGVIYGYTF; CDR3nt: TGTGCCAGCAGCGCAGCAGGGGTTATCTATGGCTACACCTTC
d_gene: TRBD1; len: 14; j_gene: TRBJ2-7; abundance: once; v_gene: TRBV28; CDR3aa: CASSFRTGGYEQYF; CDR3nt: TGTGCCAGCAGTTTCCGGACAGGCGGCTACGAGCAGTACTTC
d_gene: .; len: 17; j_gene: TRBJ1-4; abundance: .; v_gene: TRBV11-2; CDR3aa: CASSLDFGGPGEEKLFF; CDR3nt: TGTGCCAGCAGCTTAGATTTCGGCGGGCCGGGGGAAGAAAAACTGTTTTTT
d_gene: .; len: 16; j_gene: TRBJ1-5; abundance: .; v_gene: TRBV6-6; CDR3aa: CASSQGTPFSNQPQHF; CDR3nt: TGTGCCAGCAGTCAAGGGACACCCTTTAGCAATCAGCCCCAGCATTTT
d_gene: TRBD1; len: 13; j_gene: TRBJ2-7; abundance: .; v_gene: TRBV18; CDR3aa: CASSDRAGYEQYF; CDR3nt: TGTGCCAGCTCGGACAGGGCGGGTTACGAGCAGTACTTC
d_gene: .; len: 14; j_gene: TRBJ2-3; abundance: .; v_gene: TRBV4-1; CDR3aa: CASSQDRGADTQYF; CDR3nt: TGCGCCAGCAGCCAAGACAGGGGCGCAGATACGCAGTATTTT
d_gene: .; len: 16; j_gene: TRBJ2-7; abundance: .; v_gene: TRBV7-8; CDR3aa: CASSLVFDSLPYEQYF; CDR3nt: TGTGCCAGCAGCTTAGTCTTTGACAGTTTGCCCTACGAGCAGTACTTC
d_gene: TRBD1; len: 13; j_gene: TRBJ1-2; abundance: .; v_gene: TRBV19; CDR3aa: CASIDRANYGYTF; CDR3nt: TGTGCCAGTATCGACAGGGCTAACTATGGCTACACCTTC
d_gene: TRBD1; len: 17; j_gene: TRBJ2-6; abundance: .; v_gene: TRBV30; CDR3aa: CAWSDGQGLTGANVLTF; CDR3nt: TGTGCCTGGAGTGATGGACAGGGCTTAACTGGGGCCAACGTCCTGACTTTC
d_gene: .; len: 16; j_gene: TRBJ1-3; abundance: .; v_gene: TRBV7-9; CDR3aa: CASSLALRDSGNTIYF; CDR3nt: TGTGCCAGCAGCTTAGCACTCCGGGACTCTGGAAACACCATATATTTT
d_gene: .; len: 14; j_gene: TRBJ2-7; abundance: few; v_gene: TRBV4-2; CDR3aa: CASSQERGTYEQYF; CDR3nt: TGTGCCAGCAGCCAAGAACGAGGAACTTACGAGCAGTACTTC
d_gene: .; len: 16; j_gene: TRBJ1-2; abundance: .; v_gene: TRBV6-1; CDR3aa: CASSEAARGPYYGYTF; CDR3nt: TGTGCCAGCAGTGAAGCGGCCAGGGGACCGTACTATGGCTACACCTTC
d_gene: TRBD1; len: 16; j_gene: TRBJ1-2; abundance: .; v_gene: TRBV28; CDR3aa: CASSPGGQGHIYGYTF; CDR3nt: TGTGCCAGCAGTCCTGGGGGACAGGGGCACATCTATGGCTACACCTTC
d_gene: .; len: 14; j_gene: TRBJ1-1; abundance: .; v_gene: TRBV3-1/TRBV3-2; CDR3aa: CASSPPLLHREAFF; CDR3nt: TGTGCCAGCAGCCCTCCCCTACTACACCGCGAAGCTTTCTTT
d_gene: TRBD1; len: 16; j_gene: TRBJ2-5; abundance: .; v_gene: TRBV28; CDR3aa: CASSSMDRVGSETQYF; CDR3nt: TGTGCCAGCAGTTCCATGGACAGGGTCGGGAGCGAGACCCAGTACTTC
d_gene: TRBD1; len: 13; j_gene: TRBJ1-4; abundance: few; v_gene: TRBV2; CDR3aa: CASSESTGGKLFF; CDR3nt: TGTGCCAGCAGTGAATCCACAGGGGGCAAACTGTTTTTT
d_gene: TRBD1; len: 14; j_gene: TRBJ1-4; abundance: once; v_gene: TRBV12-5; CDR3aa: CASATDRNNEKLFF; CDR3nt: TGTGCTAGTGCTACGGACAGGAATAATGAAAAACTGTTTTTT
d_gene: .; len: 14; j_gene: TRBJ1-1; abundance: once; v_gene: TRBV5-8; CDR3aa: CASSLGRGRTEAFF; CDR3nt: TGTGCCAGCAGCTTGGGGAGGGGTCGGACTGAAGCTTTCTTT
d_gene: .; len: 15; j_gene: TRBJ1-2; abundance: .; v_gene: TRBV11-2; CDR3aa: CASSLGVQELYGYTF; CDR3nt: TGTGCCAGCAGCTTAGGCGTCCAGGAACTCTATGGCTACACCTTC
d_gene: TRBD1; len: 17; j_gene: TRBJ1-3; abundance: .; v_gene: TRBV24-1; CDR3aa: CATSDRRQGAFGNTIYF; CDR3nt: TGTGCCACCAGTGATCGGAGACAGGGGGCGTTTGGAAACACCATATATTTT
d_gene: TRBD1; len: 12; j_gene: TRBJ1-1; abundance: .; v_gene: TRBV29-1; CDR3aa: CSVRQGQPEAFF; CDR3nt: TGCAGCGTGAGACAGGGGCAACCTGAAGCTTTCTTT
d_gene: TRBD1; len: 16; j_gene: TRBJ1-4; abundance: .; v_gene: TRBV2; CDR3aa: CASKRDRGFSGEKLFF; CDR3nt: TGTGCCAGCAAAAGGGACAGGGGTTTTAGTGGCGAAAAACTGTTTTTT